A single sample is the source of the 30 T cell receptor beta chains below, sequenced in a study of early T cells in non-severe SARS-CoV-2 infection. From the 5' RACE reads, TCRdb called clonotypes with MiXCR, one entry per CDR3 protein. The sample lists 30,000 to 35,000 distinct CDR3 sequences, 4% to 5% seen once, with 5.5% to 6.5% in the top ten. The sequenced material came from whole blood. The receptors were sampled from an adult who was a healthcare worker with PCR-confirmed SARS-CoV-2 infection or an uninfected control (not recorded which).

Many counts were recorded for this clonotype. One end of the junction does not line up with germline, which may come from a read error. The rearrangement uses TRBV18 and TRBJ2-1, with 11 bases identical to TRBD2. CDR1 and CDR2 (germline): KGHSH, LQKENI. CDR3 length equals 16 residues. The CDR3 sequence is CASSPPGLADNNEQFF. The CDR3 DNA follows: TGTGCCAGCTCGCCACCGGGACTAGCGGACAACAATGAGCAGTTCTTC.

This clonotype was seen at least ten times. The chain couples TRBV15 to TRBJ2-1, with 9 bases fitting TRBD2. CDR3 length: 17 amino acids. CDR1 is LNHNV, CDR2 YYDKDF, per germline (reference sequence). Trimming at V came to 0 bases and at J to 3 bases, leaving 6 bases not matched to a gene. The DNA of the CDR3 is TGTGCCACCAGCAGAGATTGGGGTAGCGGGGGCTACAATGAGCAGTTCTTC. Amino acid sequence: CATSRDWGSGGYNEQFF.

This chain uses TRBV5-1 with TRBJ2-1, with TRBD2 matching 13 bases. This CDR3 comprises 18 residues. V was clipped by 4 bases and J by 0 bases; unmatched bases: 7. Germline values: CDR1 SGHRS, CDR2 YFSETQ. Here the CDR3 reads CASSVTSGGLSSYNEQFF. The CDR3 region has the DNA TGCGCCAGCAGCGTGACTAGCGGGGGGCTCAGCTCCTACAATGAGCAGTTCTTC.

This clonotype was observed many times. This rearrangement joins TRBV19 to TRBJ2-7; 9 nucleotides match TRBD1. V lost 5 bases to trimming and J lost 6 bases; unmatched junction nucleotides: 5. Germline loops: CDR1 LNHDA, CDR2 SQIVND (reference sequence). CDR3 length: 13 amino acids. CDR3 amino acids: CASSEGTGTEQYF. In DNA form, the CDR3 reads TGTGCCAGTAGTGAGGGGACAGGGACCGAGCAGTACTTC.

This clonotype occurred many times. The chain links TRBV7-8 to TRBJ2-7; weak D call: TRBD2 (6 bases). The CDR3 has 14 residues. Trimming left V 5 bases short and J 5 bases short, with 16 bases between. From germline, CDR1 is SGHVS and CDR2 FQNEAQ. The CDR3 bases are TGTGCCAGCAGCCGCCCGGGAGCCCCGAACGAGCAGTACTTC. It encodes CASSRPGAPNEQYF. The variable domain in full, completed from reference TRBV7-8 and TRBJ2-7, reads GAGVSQSPRYKVAKRGQDVALRCDPISGHVSLFWYQQALGQGPEFLTYFQNEAQLDKSGLPSDRFFAERPEGSVSTLKIQRTQQEDSAVYLCASSRPGAPNEQYFGPGTRLTVT.

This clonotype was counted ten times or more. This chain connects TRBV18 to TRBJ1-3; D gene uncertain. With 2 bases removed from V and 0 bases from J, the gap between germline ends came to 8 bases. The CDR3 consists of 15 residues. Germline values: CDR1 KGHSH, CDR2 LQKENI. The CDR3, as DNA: TGTGCCAGCTCACCAACAGCAATCTCTGGAAACACCATATATTTT. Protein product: CASSPTAISGNTIYF.

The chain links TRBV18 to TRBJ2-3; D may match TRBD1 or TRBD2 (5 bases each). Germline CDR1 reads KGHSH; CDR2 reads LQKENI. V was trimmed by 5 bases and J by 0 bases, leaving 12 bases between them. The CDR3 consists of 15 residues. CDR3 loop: CASSSGRMSTDTQYF. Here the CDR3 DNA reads TGTGCCAGCTCATCGGGACGGATGAGCACAGATACGCAGTATTTT.

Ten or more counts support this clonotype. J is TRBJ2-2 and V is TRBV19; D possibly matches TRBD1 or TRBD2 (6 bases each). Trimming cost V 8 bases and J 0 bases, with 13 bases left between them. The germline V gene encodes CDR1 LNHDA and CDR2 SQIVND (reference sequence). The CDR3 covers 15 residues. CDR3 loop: CASGFGGANTGELFF. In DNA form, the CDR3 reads TGTGCCAGTGGTTTCGGGGGCGCGAACACCGGGGAGCTGTTTTTT.

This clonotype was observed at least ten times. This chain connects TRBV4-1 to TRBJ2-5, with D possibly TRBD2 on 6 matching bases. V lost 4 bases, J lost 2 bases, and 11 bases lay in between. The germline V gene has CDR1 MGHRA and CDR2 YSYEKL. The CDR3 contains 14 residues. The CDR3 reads CASSLSGTQETQYF. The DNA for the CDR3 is TGCGCCAGCAGCCTCTCAGGGACTCAAGAGACCCAGTACTTC.

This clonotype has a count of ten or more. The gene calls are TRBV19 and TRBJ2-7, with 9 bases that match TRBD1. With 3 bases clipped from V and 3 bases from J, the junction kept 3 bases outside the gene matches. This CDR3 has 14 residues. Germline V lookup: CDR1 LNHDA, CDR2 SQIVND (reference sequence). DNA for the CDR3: TGTGCCAGTAGTATCCGGGACAGGGACTACGAGCAGTACTTC. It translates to CASSIRDRDYEQYF.

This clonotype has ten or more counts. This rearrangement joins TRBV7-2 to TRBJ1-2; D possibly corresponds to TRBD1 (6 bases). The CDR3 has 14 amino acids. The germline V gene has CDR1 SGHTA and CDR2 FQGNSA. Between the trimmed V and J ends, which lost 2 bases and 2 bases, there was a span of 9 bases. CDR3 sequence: CASSLYQGNYGYTF. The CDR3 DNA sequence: TGTGCCAGCAGCTTATACCAGGGGAACTATGGCTACACCTTC. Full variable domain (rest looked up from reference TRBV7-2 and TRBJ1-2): GAGVSQSPSNKVTEKGKDVELRCDPISGHTALYWYRQSLGQGLEFLIYFQGNSAPDKSGLPSDRFSAERTGGSVSTLTIQRTQQEDSAVYLCASSLYQGNYGYTFGSGTRLTVV.

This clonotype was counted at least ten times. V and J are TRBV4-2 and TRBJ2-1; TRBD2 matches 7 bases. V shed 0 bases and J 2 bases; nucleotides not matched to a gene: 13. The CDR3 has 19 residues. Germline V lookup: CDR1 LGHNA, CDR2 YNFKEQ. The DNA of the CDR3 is TGTGCCAGCAGCCAAGATCCCGAGATCGGGGGAGGGACCTACAATGAGCAGTTCTTC. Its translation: CASSQDPEIGGGTYNEQFF.

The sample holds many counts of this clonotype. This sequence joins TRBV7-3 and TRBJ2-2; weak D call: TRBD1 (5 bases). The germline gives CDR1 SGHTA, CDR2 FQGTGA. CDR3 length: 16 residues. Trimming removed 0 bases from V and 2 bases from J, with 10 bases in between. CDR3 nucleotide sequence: TGTGCCAGCAGCTTAACTATAGGGGCTAACACCGGGGAGCTGTTTTTT. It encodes CASSLTIGANTGELFF.

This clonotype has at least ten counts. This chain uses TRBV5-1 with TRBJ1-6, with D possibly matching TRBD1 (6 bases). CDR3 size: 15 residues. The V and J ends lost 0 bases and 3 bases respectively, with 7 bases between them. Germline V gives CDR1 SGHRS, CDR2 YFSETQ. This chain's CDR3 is CASSLDRVYNSPLHF. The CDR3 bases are TGCGCCAGCAGCTTGGACAGGGTCTATAATTCACCCCTCCACTTT.

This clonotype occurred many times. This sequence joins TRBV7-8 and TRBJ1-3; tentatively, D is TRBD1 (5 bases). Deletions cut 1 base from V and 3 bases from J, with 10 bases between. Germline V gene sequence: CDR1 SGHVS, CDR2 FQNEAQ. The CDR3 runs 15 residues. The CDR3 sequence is CASSLVPGDGNTIYF. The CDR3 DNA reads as TGTGCCAGCAGCTTAGTTCCGGGGGATGGAAACACCATATATTTT.

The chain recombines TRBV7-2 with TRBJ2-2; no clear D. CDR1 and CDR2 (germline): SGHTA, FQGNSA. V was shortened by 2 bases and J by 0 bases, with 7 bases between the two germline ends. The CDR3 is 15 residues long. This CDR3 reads CASSLFTANTGELFF. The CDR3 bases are TGTGCCAGCAGCTTATTCACAGCGAACACCGGGGAGCTGTTTTTT. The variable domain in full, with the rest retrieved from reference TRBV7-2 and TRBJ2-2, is GAGVSQSPSNKVTEKGKDVELRCDPISGHTALYWYRQSLGQGLEFLIYFQGNSAPDKSGLPSDRFSAERTGGSVSTLTIQRTQQEDSAVYLCASSLFTANTGELFFGEGSRLTVL.

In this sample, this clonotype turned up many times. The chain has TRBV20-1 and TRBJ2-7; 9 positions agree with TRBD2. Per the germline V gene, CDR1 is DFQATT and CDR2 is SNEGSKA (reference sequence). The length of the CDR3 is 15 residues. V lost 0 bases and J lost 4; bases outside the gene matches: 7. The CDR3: CSARDLVAGDYEQYF. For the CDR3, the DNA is TGCAGTGCTAGAGATCTGGTAGCGGGGGATTACGAGCAGTACTTC.

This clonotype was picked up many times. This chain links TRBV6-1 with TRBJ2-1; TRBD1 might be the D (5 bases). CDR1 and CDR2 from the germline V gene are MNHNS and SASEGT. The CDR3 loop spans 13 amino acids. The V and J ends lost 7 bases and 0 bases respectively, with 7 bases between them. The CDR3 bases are TGTGCCAGCACGGACAACTCCTACAATGAGCAGTTCTTC. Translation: CASTDNSYNEQFF.

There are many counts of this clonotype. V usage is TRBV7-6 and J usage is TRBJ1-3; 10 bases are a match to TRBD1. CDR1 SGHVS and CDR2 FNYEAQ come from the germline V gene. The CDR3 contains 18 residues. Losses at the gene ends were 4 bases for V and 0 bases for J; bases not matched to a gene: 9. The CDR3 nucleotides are TGTGCCAGCAGCTCATCCGCGACAGGGGGCTCCTCTGGAAACACCATATATTTT. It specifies CASSSSATGGSSGNTIYF.

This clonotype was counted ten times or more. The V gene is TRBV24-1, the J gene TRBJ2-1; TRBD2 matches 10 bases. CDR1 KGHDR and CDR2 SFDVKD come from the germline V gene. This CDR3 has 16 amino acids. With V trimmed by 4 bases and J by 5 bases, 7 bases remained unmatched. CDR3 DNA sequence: TGTGCCACCAGTGACCTTAGCGGGGGGTCTAACAATGAGCAGTTCTTC. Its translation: CATSDLSGGSNNEQFF.

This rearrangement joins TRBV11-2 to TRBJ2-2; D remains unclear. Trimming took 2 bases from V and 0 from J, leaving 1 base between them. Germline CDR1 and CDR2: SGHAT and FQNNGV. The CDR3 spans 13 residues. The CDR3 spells CASSLPNTGELFF. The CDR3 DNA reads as TGTGCCAGCAGCTTACCGAACACCGGGGAGCTGTTTTTT.

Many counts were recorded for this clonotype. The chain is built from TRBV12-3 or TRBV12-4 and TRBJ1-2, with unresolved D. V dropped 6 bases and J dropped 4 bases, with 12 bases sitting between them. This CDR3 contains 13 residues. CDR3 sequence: CASSGSPLYGYTF. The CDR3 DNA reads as TGTGCCAGCAGCGGATCCCCTCTCTATGGCTACACCTTC.

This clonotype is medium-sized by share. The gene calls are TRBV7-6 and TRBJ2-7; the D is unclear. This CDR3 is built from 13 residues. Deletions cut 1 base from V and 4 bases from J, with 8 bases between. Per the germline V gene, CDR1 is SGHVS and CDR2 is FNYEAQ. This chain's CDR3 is CASSLEAVYEQYF. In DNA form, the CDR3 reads TGTGCCAGCAGCTTAGAGGCAGTTTACGAGCAGTACTTC.

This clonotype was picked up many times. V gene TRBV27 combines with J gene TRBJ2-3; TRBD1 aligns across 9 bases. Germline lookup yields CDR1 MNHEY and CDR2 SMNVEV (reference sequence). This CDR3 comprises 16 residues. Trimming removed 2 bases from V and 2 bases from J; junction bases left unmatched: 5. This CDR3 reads CASSLQGQGFTDTQYF. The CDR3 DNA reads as TGTGCCAGCAGTTTACAGGGACAGGGTTTCACAGATACGCAGTATTTT.

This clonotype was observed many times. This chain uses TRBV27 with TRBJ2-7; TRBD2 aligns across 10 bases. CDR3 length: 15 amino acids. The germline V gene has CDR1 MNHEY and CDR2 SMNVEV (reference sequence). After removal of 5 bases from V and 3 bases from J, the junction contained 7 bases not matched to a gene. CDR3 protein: CASSRSGGAGYEQYF. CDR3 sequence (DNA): TGTGCCAGCAGTAGGAGCGGGGGGGCCGGCTACGAGCAGTACTTC.

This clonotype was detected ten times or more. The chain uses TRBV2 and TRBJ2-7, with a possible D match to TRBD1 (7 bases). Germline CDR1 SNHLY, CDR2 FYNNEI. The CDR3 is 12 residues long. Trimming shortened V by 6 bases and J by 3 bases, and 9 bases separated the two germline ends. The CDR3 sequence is CASRRDSYEQYF. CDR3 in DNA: TGTGCCAGCAGGCGGGACAGCTACGAGCAGTACTTC.

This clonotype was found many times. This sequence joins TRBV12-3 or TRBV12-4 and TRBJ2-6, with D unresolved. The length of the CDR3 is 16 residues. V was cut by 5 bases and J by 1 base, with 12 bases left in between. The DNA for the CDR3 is TGTGCCAGCAGTCCCCTTACAGATTCTGGGGCCAACGTCCTGACTTTC. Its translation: CASSPLTDSGANVLTF.

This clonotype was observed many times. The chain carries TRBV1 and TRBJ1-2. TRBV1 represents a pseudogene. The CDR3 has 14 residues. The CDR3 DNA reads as TGCACCAGCAGCCAAGATGGATGGGGCTATGGCTACACCTTC. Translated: CTSSQDGWGYGYTF.

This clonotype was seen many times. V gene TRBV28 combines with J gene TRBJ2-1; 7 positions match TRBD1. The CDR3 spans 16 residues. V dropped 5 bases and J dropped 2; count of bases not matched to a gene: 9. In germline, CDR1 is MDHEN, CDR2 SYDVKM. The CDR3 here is CASSLSTGLPYNEQFF. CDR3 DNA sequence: TGTGCCAGCAGTCTCTCGACAGGGCTGCCCTACAATGAGCAGTTCTTC.

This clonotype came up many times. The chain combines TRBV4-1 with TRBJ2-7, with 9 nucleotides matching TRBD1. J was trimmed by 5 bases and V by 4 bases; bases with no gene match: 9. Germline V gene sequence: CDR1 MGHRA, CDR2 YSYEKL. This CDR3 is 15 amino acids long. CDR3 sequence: CASSRTWTGVDEQYF. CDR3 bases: TGCGCCAGCAGCCGAACCTGGACAGGGGTGGACGAGCAGTACTTC.